One sample yielded the 3 T cell receptor beta chains listed below, sequenced in a study of control samples from healthy donors and cancer patients. The table came from immunoSEQ multiplex PCR; TCRdb's copy has only in-frame clones and leaves some out. The table lists around 230,000 clones, roughly 94% of them singletons, with less than 1.6% in the top ten. The sample comprised blood. These receptors were collected from a man aged 45-60 years in good health.

This chain uses TRBV7-9 with TRBJ1-5; the D is unclear. V was shortened by 8 bases and J by 2 bases, with 13 bases between the two germline ends. Germline V gene lookup returns CDR1 SEHNR and CDR2 FQNEAQ (reference sequence). This CDR3 is 14 amino acids long. CDR3 DNA: TGTGCCAGCTCCGCCGGGGTTGGCAATCAGCCCCAGCATTTT. This encodes CASSAGVGNQPQHF. Looking up the rest from reference TRBV7-9 and TRBJ1-5 gives the full variable domain: DTGVSQNPRHKITKRGQNVTFRCDPISEHNRLYWYRQTLGQGPEFLTYFQNEAQLEKSRLLSDRFSAERPKGSFSTLEIQRTEQGDSAMYLCASSAGVGNQPQHFGDGTRLSIL.

This clone was detected only once. The chain links TRBV27 to TRBJ1-4, with D unclear. The CDR3 is 15 amino acids. Germline values: CDR1 MNHEY, CDR2 SMNVEV (reference sequence). Deletions cut 4 bases from V and 7 bases from J, with 16 bases between. The CDR3 region has the DNA TGTGCCAGCAGTTCCTGGGCCCTAGCTAGTGAAAAACTGTTTTTT. It translates to CASSSWALASEKLFF.

This chain uses TRBV19 with TRBJ2-2; the D gene is possibly TRBD2 (6 bases). The germline V gene encodes CDR1 LNHDA and CDR2 SQIVND (reference sequence). This CDR3 is 16 amino acids long. The V gene lost 5 bases and the J gene lost 2 bases, with 15 bases spanning the gap. DNA of the CDR3: TGTGCCAGTAGTCCAGACTGGCGGGGAAACACCGGGGAGCTGTTTTTT. Protein product: CASSPDWRGNTGELFF.